This entry is about one T cell receptor (beta chain). Its antigen is unknown. Expressed TCRB transcripts got sequenced, as all isolated RNA was reverse transcribed. Data came from immunoSEQ multiplex PCR; TCRdb stores just in-frame clones and leaves some out. There are fewer than 350,000 clones in the sample; about 15% occur only once, and roughly 0.015% lies in the top ten. The entry originates in a study of beta chain features in type 1 diabetes. Study results and limitations: Patients with Type 1 diabetes showed moderately but significantly shorter TCRB CDR3s in all four CD4+ subsets.

Sorting based on CD45RO/CCR7/CD25/CD127/CD95/CD27 separated CD4+ naive, central memory, regulatory and stem cell-like memory cells. Germline CDR1 SGHRS, CDR2 YFSETQ. The V gene lost 0 bases and the J gene lost 4 bases, with 7 bases spanning the gap. The CDR3 is 14 residues long. The sample consisted of naive CD4+ T cells from blood. The sequence came from a man younger than 35 with type 1 diabetes. The chain employs TRBV5-1 and TRBJ2-2; D is unresolved. The CDR3 DNA reads as TGCGCCAGCAGCTTGGCGTGGAGCACCGGGGAGCTGTTTTTT. Translating gives CASSLAWSTGELFF.